This is a list of T cell receptor beta chains from one sample in a study of cytomegalovirus exposure and HLA in healthy donors. TCRdb's copy holds only in-frame clones and misses some; the assay was immunoSEQ multiplex PCR. The table includes about 150,000 clones, approximately 81% detected once. Material: PBMCs. The source of these receptors is a woman younger than 35 in good health and CMV-seronegative. Both conserved end residues are part of each CDR3. Each record gives: D gene, V gene, J gene, clone size, CDR3 DNA, CDR3 protein. D genes are given only for firm matches. Clone size, where shown, is once, few, many, or a class for clones that have expanded.

d_call: TRBD1
v_call: TRBV5-1
j_call: TRBJ2-6
clone_size: NA
cdr3_nt: TGCGCCAGCTCCCCGGGACAGGGGGCGGCTGGGGCCAACGTCCTGACTTTC
cdr3_aa: CASSPGQGAAGANVLTF

d_call: NA
v_call: TRBV5-1
j_call: TRBJ2-3
clone_size: NA
cdr3_nt: TGCGCCAGCAGTAGTAGCAGCACAGATACGCAGTATTTT
cdr3_aa: CASSSSSTDTQYF

d_call: TRBD1
v_call: TRBV4-1
j_call: TRBJ2-5
clone_size: NA
cdr3_nt: TGCGCCAGCAGCCAACCCGACAGGGAGCGAGAGACCCAGTACTTC
cdr3_aa: CASSQPDRERETQYF

d_call: NA
v_call: TRBV7-7
j_call: TRBJ1-3
clone_size: NA
cdr3_nt: TGTGCTAGCAGCCCAGGGGCAGCCGGAAACACCATATATTTT
cdr3_aa: CASSPGAAGNTIYF

d_call: TRBD2
v_call: TRBV4-1
j_call: TRBJ2-1
clone_size: NA
cdr3_nt: TGCGCCAGCAGCTCCCGTAGCGGGGGATACAATGAGCAGTTCTTC
cdr3_aa: CASSSRSGGYNEQFF

d_call: NA
v_call: TRBV6-4
j_call: TRBJ1-1
clone_size: NA
cdr3_nt: TGTGCCAGCAGTGACGTCCCAGGGACTGAAGCTTTCTTT
cdr3_aa: CASSDVPGTEAFF

d_call: NA
v_call: TRBV4-1
j_call: TRBJ1-1
clone_size: NA
cdr3_nt: TGCGCCAGCGCACCCCCGGGGAACACTGAAGCTTTCTTT
cdr3_aa: CASAPPGNTEAFF

d_call: NA
v_call: TRBV29-1
j_call: TRBJ2-7
clone_size: NA
cdr3_nt: TGCAGCGTTCGGGACGGGGGGACAACCGTTTACGAGCAGTACTTC
cdr3_aa: CSVRDGGTTVYEQYF

d_call: NA
v_call: TRBV7-3
j_call: TRBJ1-5
clone_size: many
cdr3_nt: TGTGCCAGCGCCTCGGGTAGCAATCAGCCCCAGCATTTT
cdr3_aa: CASASGSNQPQHF

d_call: TRBD1
v_call: TRBV5-1
j_call: TRBJ2-1
clone_size: NA
cdr3_nt: TGCGCCAGCAGCTTGGAAGGGGGCGAGGGAGAGCAGTTCTTC
cdr3_aa: CASSLEGGEGEQFF

d_call: TRBD2
v_call: TRBV11-2
j_call: TRBJ2-2
clone_size: NA
cdr3_nt: TGTGCCAGCAGCTTAGGTACGGGAGGGCCGGCCGGGGAGCTGTTTTTT
cdr3_aa: CASSLGTGGPAGELFF

d_call: TRBD2
v_call: TRBV6-5
j_call: TRBJ2-7
clone_size: NA
cdr3_nt: TGTGCCAGCAGCCCCGGGGTAGCGGGGGGATACGAGCAGTACTTC
cdr3_aa: CASSPGVAGGYEQYF

d_call: TRBD2
v_call: TRBV10-3
j_call: TRBJ2-7
clone_size: NA
cdr3_nt: TGTGCCAGCGGGAGCATACTCTCCTACGAGCAGTACTTC
cdr3_aa: CASGSILSYEQYF

d_call: NA
v_call: TRBV5-1
j_call: TRBJ2-1
clone_size: NA
cdr3_nt: TGCGCCAGCAGCTCGGGGGAACGGTGGTGGAGCTCCTACAATGAGCAGTTCTTC
cdr3_aa: CASSSGERWWSSYNEQFF

d_call: TRBD2
v_call: TRBV30
j_call: TRBJ2-5
clone_size: NA
cdr3_nt: TGTGCCTGGCAACTAGCGGGGGGCGTGGAGACCCAGTACTTC
cdr3_aa: CAWQLAGGVETQYF

d_call: NA
v_call: TRBV7-6
j_call: TRBJ2-2
clone_size: NA
cdr3_nt: TGTGCCAGCAGCTTATCAGGGGCCGGCGGACGAGCCGGGGAGCTGTTTTTT
cdr3_aa: CASSLSGAGGRAGELFF

d_call: TRBD1
v_call: TRBV28
j_call: TRBJ1-5
clone_size: NA
cdr3_nt: TGTGCTATAACGGGACAGGTGGATCAGCCCCAGCATTTT
cdr3_aa: CAITGQVDQPQHF

d_call: NA
v_call: TRBV28
j_call: TRBJ2-1
clone_size: NA
cdr3_nt: TGTGCCAGCAGCCGCGGACAGAAATCCTACAATGAGCAGTTCTTC
cdr3_aa: CASSRGQKSYNEQFF

d_call: NA
v_call: TRBV28
j_call: TRBJ1-1
clone_size: NA
cdr3_nt: TGTGCCAGCAGAAATGAGTACACTGAAGCTTTCTTT
cdr3_aa: CASRNEYTEAFF

d_call: TRBD1
v_call: TRBV5-6
j_call: TRBJ2-6
clone_size: NA
cdr3_nt: TGTGCCAGCAGCCCGACCGGGACAGGGCTTCGGGCCAACGTCCTGACTTTC
cdr3_aa: CASSPTGTGLRANVLTF

d_call: TRBD2
v_call: TRBV19
j_call: TRBJ2-1
clone_size: NA
cdr3_nt: TGTGCCAGTAGTATAGATCCCTCAGCGGGAGGTGGTTACAATGAGCAGTTCTTC
cdr3_aa: CASSIDPSAGGGYNEQFF

d_call: TRBD1
v_call: TRBV27
j_call: TRBJ2-7
clone_size: NA
cdr3_nt: TGTGCCAGCAGTGCCGCCGGGACAGGGTCCTACGAGCAGTACTTC
cdr3_aa: CASSAAGTGSYEQYF

d_call: NA
v_call: TRBV27
j_call: TRBJ1-2
clone_size: once
cdr3_nt: TGTGCCAGCAGTTTGGTGGGGGGTTATGGCTACACCTTC
cdr3_aa: CASSLVGGYGYTF

d_call: NA
v_call: TRBV28
j_call: TRBJ1-6
clone_size: NA
cdr3_nt: TGTGCCAGCAGTCTTACCCCCAGAAATTCACCCCTCCACTTT
cdr3_aa: CASSLTPRNSPLHF

d_call: NA
v_call: TRBV10-1
j_call: TRBJ2-3
clone_size: once
cdr3_nt: TGCGCCAGCAGTGTGGACGGGGAGAGCACAGATACGCAGTATTTT
cdr3_aa: CASSVDGESTDTQYF

d_call: NA
v_call: TRBV2
j_call: TRBJ1-5
clone_size: NA
cdr3_nt: TGTGCCAGCAGGGCCGGAGGGGTGCAGCCCCAGCATTTT
cdr3_aa: CASRAGGVQPQHF

d_call: NA
v_call: TRBV19
j_call: TRBJ2-7
clone_size: NA
cdr3_nt: TGTGCCAGTAGTAGGGTCGTCGGGAGCTCCTACGAGCAGTACTTC
cdr3_aa: CASSRVVGSSYEQYF

d_call: NA
v_call: TRBV18
j_call: TRBJ1-6
clone_size: NA
cdr3_nt: TGTGCCAGCTCACCGAGGGAGGGGGATAATTCACCCCTCCACTTT
cdr3_aa: CASSPREGDNSPLHF

d_call: TRBD1
v_call: TRBV7-9
j_call: TRBJ2-1
clone_size: NA
cdr3_nt: TGTGCCAGCAGCTTGGACAGGGTGGACAATGAGCAGTTCTTC
cdr3_aa: CASSLDRVDNEQFF

d_call: NA
v_call: TRBV28
j_call: TRBJ2-4
clone_size: NA
cdr3_nt: TGTGCCAGCAGTCTCCTAGGGGGTGCAGTAGAAAACATTCAGTACTTC
cdr3_aa: CASSLLGGAVENIQYF

d_call: TRBD1
v_call: TRBV2
j_call: TRBJ2-5
clone_size: NA
cdr3_nt: TGTGCCGGCAGTTGGACAGGGGGGTTAGGAGAGACCCAGTACTTC
cdr3_aa: CAGSWTGGLGETQYF

d_call: TRBD1
v_call: TRBV5-5
j_call: TRBJ1-2
clone_size: NA
cdr3_nt: TGTGCCAGCAGCTTAGACAGGGGGCGCCGGGGCTACACCTTC
cdr3_aa: CASSLDRGRRGYTF